These 19 T cell receptor beta chains were sequenced from one sample in a study of shared clonotypes between healthy human individuals. CD45RO-negative cells were positively selected for CCR7, leaving out terminally differentiated effector memory CD45RA+ cells. Using immunoSEQ multiplex PCR, the repertoire was profiled, and TCRdb retains in-frame clones only, with some absent. The table has some 2 million clones, about 94% seen once. The sequenced material came from naive CD8+ T cells sorted from blood. The receptors here all came from a man aged 18 to 30 in good health.

This chain uses TRBV19 with TRBJ2-3, with D unclear. The germline gives CDR1 LNHDA, CDR2 SQIVND (reference sequence). Trimming took 0 bases from V and 6 from J, leaving 7 bases between them. The CDR3 runs to 13 residues. The CDR3 DNA sequence: TGTGCCAGTAGTATAGAGGGCCCGGATACGCAGTATTTT. Encoded protein: CASSIEGPDTQYF.

This chain links TRBV10-3 with TRBJ2-7, with TRBD1 as a possible D gene (6 bases). Germline CDR1 and CDR2: ENHRY and SYGVKD. Trimming removed 0 bases at V and 1 base at J, with 13 bases between. There are 16 residues in the CDR3. This CDR3 is CAISESNTGISYEQYF. CDR3 coding DNA: TGTGCCATCAGTGAGTCAAACACAGGGATTTCCTACGAGCAGTACTTC.

This clone was seen a handful of times. The chain couples TRBV19 to TRBJ1-2; a weak D match, TRBD1 (6 bases). The CDR3 runs 16 residues. With 4 bases removed from V and 1 base from J, the gap between germline ends came to 16 bases. The germline V gene encodes CDR1 LNHDA and CDR2 SQIVND (reference sequence). The CDR3: CASSTGQTEGNYGYTF. CDR3 sequence (DNA): TGTGCCAGTAGTACGGGACAAACTGAGGGTAACTATGGCTACACCTTC.

This chain joins TRBV9 and TRBJ2-2, with TRBD1 matching 8 bases. The CDR3 totals 16 residues. V lost 4 bases and J lost 1; bases outside the gene matches: 6. Per the germline V gene, CDR1 is SGDLS and CDR2 is YYNGEE. The DNA of the CDR3 is TGTGCCAGCAGCCCGTCGGGGACAGGGAACACCGGGGAGCTGTTTTTT. Its protein is CASSPSGTGNTGELFF. The full variable domain, with the rest looked up from reference TRBV9 and TRBJ2-2, is DSGVTQTPKHLITATGQRVTLRCSPRSGDLSVYWYQQSLDQGLQFLIQYYNGEERAKGNILERFSAQQFPDLHSELNLSSLELGDSALYFCASSPSGTGNTGELFFGEGSRLTVL.

V and J are TRBV21-1 and TRBJ2-3. TRBV21-1 is described as a pseudogene. This CDR3 contains 14 residues. The CDR3 is CASSNPIRTDTQYF. CDR3 sequence (DNA): TGTGCCAGCAGCAACCCGATTCGCACAGATACGCAGTATTTT.

V usage is TRBV5-1 and J usage is TRBJ2-2; TRBD1 matches at 9 bases. The CDR3 contains 14 residues. V lost 7 bases, J lost 3 bases, and 4 bases stayed unmatched. Germline V gene data show CDR1 as SGHRS and CDR2 as YFSETQ. The CDR3 reads CASGGQGYTGELFF. CDR3 coding DNA: TGCGCCAGCGGAGGACAGGGGTACACCGGGGAGCTGTTTTTT.

This rearrangement joins TRBV7-2 to TRBJ2-6; no firm D call. CDR1 and CDR2 (germline): SGHTA, FQGNSA. The CDR3 covers 15 residues. Trimming shortened V by 1 base and J by 2 bases, and 6 bases separated the two germline ends. CDR3 amino acids: CASSLVPPGANVLTF. The CDR3 nucleotides are TGTGCCAGCAGCTTAGTACCTCCTGGGGCCAACGTCCTGACTTTC.

The V and J genes are TRBV30 and TRBJ2-7; D is ambiguous. This CDR3 region has 11 residues. Trimming pared 8 bases from V and 5 bases from J, leaving 13 bases between. The germline V gene has CDR1 GTSNPN and CDR2 SVGIG (reference sequence). DNA of the CDR3: TGTGCCGCGCAAGATCCGGACGAGCAGTACTTC. Protein: CAAQDPDEQYF. Together with reference TRBV30 and TRBJ2-7, the CDR3 gives the full variable domain: SQTIHQWPATLVQPVGSPLSLECTVEGTSNPNLYWYRQAAGRGLQLLFYSVGIGQISSEVPQNLSASRPQDRQFILSSKKLLLSDSGFYLCAAQDPDEQYFGPGTRLTVT.

This chain connects TRBV19 to TRBJ2-2, with D unresolved. Trimming cost V 7 bases and J 0 bases, with 9 bases left between them. This CDR3 contains 14 residues. Germline V gene sequence: CDR1 LNHDA, CDR2 SQIVND (reference sequence). The CDR3 bases are TGTGCCAGTATCCGGAAGGCGAACACCGGGGAGCTGTTTTTT. This gives the protein CASIRKANTGELFF.

The chain couples TRBV7-9 to TRBJ2-3; 7 bases match TRBD2. The V and J ends lost 0 bases and 2 bases, in that order; junction bases with no gene match: 5. Germline CDR1 SEHNR, CDR2 FQNEAQ (reference sequence). The length of the CDR3 is 16 residues. DNA of the CDR3: TGTGCCAGCAGCTTAGCGGTCCGGGAGGACACAGATACGCAGTATTTT. As protein: CASSLAVREDTDTQYF.

For this clone: At one boundary the junction diverges from the germline segment, which might be a read error. V and J are TRBV7-7 and TRBJ1-1; TRBD1 might be the D (5 bases). The CDR3 spans 13 residues. Germline-derived CDR1 and CDR2 are SSHAT and FNYEAQ (reference sequence). The chain's CDR3 is CASSLGGGTEAFF. The CDR3 nucleotides read TGTGCTAGCAGCTTAGGTGGGGGGACTGAAGCTTTCTTT.

In the case of this clone: The sample holds other DNA sequences that translate to the same CDR3. The J gene is TRBJ2-7, the V gene TRBV9, with D perhaps matching TRBD1 or TRBD2 (5 bases each). The germline V gene encodes CDR1 SGDLS and CDR2 YYNGEE. This CDR3 spans 14 amino acids. Trimming stripped 1 base from V and 3 bases from J, with 11 bases between. The CDR3 sequence: CASSVLAGSYEQYF. The CDR3 nucleotides are TGTGCCAGCAGCGTATTGGCAGGGAGCTACGAGCAGTACTTC. Full variable domain (remainder filled in from reference TRBV9 and TRBJ2-7): DSGVTQTPKHLITATGQRVTLRCSPRSGDLSVYWYQQSLDQGLQFLIQYYNGEERAKGNILERFSAQQFPDLHSELNLSSLELGDSALYFCASSVLAGSYEQYFGPGTRLTVT.

The V gene is TRBV5-1, the J gene TRBJ1-1, with D hard to call. The CDR3 totals 13 residues. Looked up from germline, CDR1 is SGHRS and CDR2 is YFSETQ. The ends were cut back, 4 bases at V and 0 bases at J, with 7 bases in the middle. CDR3 amino acids: CASSPKMNTEAFF. The CDR3 DNA reads TGCGCCAGCAGCCCTAAAATGAACACTGAAGCTTTCTTT.

CDR3 bases: TGTGCCAGCATGGGGGAGGGCTACGAGCAGTACTTC. Protein: CASMGEGYEQYF. This sequence joins TRBV28 and TRBJ2-7; the match to TRBD2 covers 7 bases. The trim removed 7 bases at V and 3 bases at J, leaving 3 bases unmatched. There are 12 residues in the CDR3. Germline V lookup: CDR1 MDHEN, CDR2 SYDVKM.

The V and J genes are TRBV30 and TRBJ2-2, with D unresolved. Germline CDR1 reads GTSNPN; CDR2 reads SVGIG (reference sequence). Trimming removed 4 bases from V and 7 bases from J, with 13 bases in between. The CDR3 loop spans 13 amino acids. Written as DNA, the CDR3 is TGTGCCTGGACGGGCATCAGTGGCGGGGAGCTGTTTTTT. Protein: CAWTGISGGELFF.

This chain uses TRBV5-6 with TRBJ2-7, with no clear D. The CDR3 spans 14 residues. Germline values: CDR1 SGHDT, CDR2 YYEEEE. Trimming cost V 1 base and J 1 base, with 9 bases left between them. The CDR3 nucleotides read TGTGCCAGCAGCTTGACGGTTACTTCCTACGAGCAGTACTTC. Amino acids: CASSLTVTSYEQYF.

This clone turned up a few times. The chain uses TRBV7-9 and TRBJ2-1; D may be TRBD1 or TRBD2 (6 bases each). Trimming pared 0 bases from V and 7 bases from J, leaving 16 bases between. Per the germline V gene, CDR1 is SEHNR and CDR2 is FQNEAQ (reference sequence). The CDR3 has 16 amino acids. DNA for the CDR3: TGTGCCAGCAGCTTAGCCAAGGGGGGCGTTCGGAATGAGCAGTTCTTC. It specifies CASSLAKGGVRNEQFF.

This chain connects TRBV4-1 to TRBJ2-1; 9 nucleotides match TRBD2. After removal of 0 bases from V and 4 bases from J, the junction contained 7 bases not matched to a gene. Germline loops: CDR1 MGHRA, CDR2 YSYEKL. The CDR3 contains 17 residues. This CDR3 is CASSQDSGRALYNEQFF. The CDR3 DNA reads as TGCGCCAGCAGCCAAGATAGCGGGAGAGCACTGTACAATGAGCAGTTCTTC.

V usage is TRBV6-5 and J usage is TRBJ1-2; the D gene is possibly TRBD1 (5 bases). The V end lost 7 bases, the J end lost 2 bases, and 11 bases lay between the germline ends. The CDR3 is 13 residues long. Germline V gene data show CDR1 as MNHEY and CDR2 as SVGAGI. CDR3 DNA sequence: TGTGCCAGCACCCTGGGACTGAACTATGGCTACACCTTC. Its translation is CASTLGLNYGYTF.